The next 24 T cell receptor beta chains were all read from a single sample in a study of cytomegalovirus exposure and HLA in healthy donors. This PCR relied on a set of 60 Vbeta primers and 13 Jbeta primers. Generated by immunoSEQ multiplex PCR, the TCRdb table keeps only in-frame clones and is missing some. The sample shows 160,000 or so clones, about three quarters of them seen only once. The sequenced sample consisted of PBMCs. The receptors here all came from a woman in her thirties in good health and CMV-seronegative.

The chain joins TRBV11-2 to TRBJ1-2; no clear D. Deletions cut 4 bases from V and 7 bases from J, with 16 bases between. The CDR3 covers 14 residues. Germline CDR1 is SGHAT and CDR2 is FQNNGV. CDR3 nucleotide sequence: TGTGCCAGCAGCTACGAACGGGGATCTGCTGGCTACACCTTC. Protein sequence: CASSYERGSAGYTF.

The chain joins TRBV19 to TRBJ2-5, with 12 positions matching TRBD2. This CDR3 contains 16 residues. The V gene's germline CDR1 is LNHDA and CDR2 SQIVND (reference sequence). The ends lost 1 base at V and 3 bases at J; junction bases unmatched: 3. Here the CDR3 DNA reads TGTGCCAGTAGTATAGGGGCTAGCGGGGGGGAAGAGACCCAGTACTTC. It encodes CASSIGASGGEETQYF. The variable domain in full, completed from reference TRBV19 and TRBJ2-5, reads DGGITQSPKYLFRKEGQNVTLSCEQNLNHDAMYWYRQDPGQGLRLIYYSQIVNDFQKGDIAEGYSVSREKKESFPLTVTSAQKNPTAFYLCASSIGASGGEETQYFGPGTRLLVL.

This clone was seen only a few times. The J gene is TRBJ2-7, the V gene TRBV7-2; D might be TRBD2 (5 bases). Germline CDR1 reads SGHTA; CDR2 reads FQGNSA. CDR3 length: 13 amino acids. Trimming cost V 5 bases and J 2 bases, with 10 bases left between them. CDR3 loop: CASSLREPYEQYF. The DNA for the CDR3 is TGTGCCAGCAGCCTCCGGGAACCCTACGAGCAGTACTTC.

In its sample, this clone was seen a few times. The V gene is TRBV28, the J gene TRBJ1-2; 8 nucleotides align to TRBD1. The CDR3 covers 13 residues. Germline V gene sequence: CDR1 MDHEN, CDR2 SYDVKM. The V segment lost 7 bases and the J segment 5 bases; nucleotides outside the gene matches: 6. Written as DNA, the CDR3 is TGTGCCAGCACCAAAACAGGGGGATATGGCTACACCTTC. It is translated as CASTKTGGYGYTF.

This clone was recorded once. This rearrangement joins TRBV5-1 to TRBJ1-1; D is perhaps TRBD1 (5 bases). The CDR3 has 15 amino acids. Germline V gene lookup returns CDR1 SGHRS and CDR2 YFSETQ. The ends were cut back, 4 bases at V and 0 bases at J, with 13 bases in the middle. CDR3 nucleotide sequence: TGCGCCAGCAGCCCCGTCGCAGGGATGAACACTGAAGCTTTCTTT. It is translated as CASSPVAGMNTEAFF.

The chain joins TRBV7-2 to TRBJ1-5, with 7 nucleotides matching TRBD1. CDR1 and CDR2 from the germline V gene are SGHTA and FQGNSA. The trim removed 6 bases at V and 5 bases at J, leaving 10 bases unmatched. This CDR3 has 15 amino acids. CDR3: CASSNQGGLDQPQHF. DNA of the CDR3: TGTGCCAGCAGTAATCAAGGGGGCTTAGATCAGCCCCAGCATTTT.

The chain has TRBV7-9 and TRBJ1-6, with TRBD1 as a possible D gene (5 bases). Germline lookup yields CDR1 SEHNR and CDR2 FQNEAQ (reference sequence). The CDR3 consists of 12 residues. Deletions cut 6 bases from V and 7 bases from J, with 7 bases between. CDR3 coding DNA: TGTGCCAGCAGTCCAGGGAATTCACCCCTCCACTTT. This encodes CASSPGNSPLHF.

V gene TRBV2 combines with J gene TRBJ2-7, with 8 bases matching TRBD2. Germline-derived CDR1 and CDR2 are SNHLY and FYNNEI. V lost 6 bases and J lost 0; bases outside the gene matches: 7. There are 15 residues in the CDR3. CDR3 in amino acids: CASSATSGSSYEQYF. For the CDR3, the DNA is TGTGCCAGCAGCGCAACTAGCGGTAGCTCCTACGAGCAGTACTTC.

The rearrangement links TRBV9 to TRBJ1-1; a possible D gene is TRBD1 (6 bases). The V end lost 4 bases, the J end lost 6 bases, and 25 bases lay between the germline ends. Germline CDR1 reads SGDLS; CDR2 reads YYNGEE. The CDR3 extends over 17 amino acids. The CDR3 DNA follows: TGTGCCAGCAGCCCCGATAGTAGGGACAACAGCATCGCTGAAGCTTTCTTT. Protein sequence: CASSPDSRDNSIAEAFF.

The V and J genes are TRBV21-1 and TRBJ1-2. TRBV21-1 is described as a pseudogene. The CDR3 spans 16 residues. The CDR3, as DNA: TGTGCCAGCAGCCCCTGCCTGGCGGGGTTGGGCTATGGCTACACCTTC. Its translation: CASSPCLAGLGYGYTF.

In regard to this clone: Additional DNA sequences in this sample encode the identical CDR3. The rearrangement links TRBV5-4 to TRBJ2-1, with TRBD2 matching 9 bases. J lost 0 bases, V lost 4 bases, and 2 bases had no gene match. Germline loops: CDR1 SGHNT, CDR2 YYREEE (reference sequence). This CDR3 spans 15 amino acids. Written as DNA, the CDR3 is TGTGCCAGCAGCCTTAGCGGGGGCTCCTACAATGAGCAGTTCTTC. Protein sequence: CASSLSGGSYNEQFF.

The chain carries TRBV2 and TRBJ1-2; no clear D gene. This CDR3 is built from 13 residues. In germline, CDR1 is SNHLY, CDR2 FYNNEI. Trimming took off 7 bases at V and 4 bases at J, with 13 bases between the two ends. CDR3 DNA sequence: TGTGCCAGCATTTCTGACAAGGCCTATGGCTACACCTTC. It encodes CASISDKAYGYTF. The full variable domain, its missing parts supplied by reference TRBV2 and TRBJ1-2, is EPEVTQTPSHQVTQMGQEVILRCVPISNHLYFYWYRQILGQKVEFLVSFYNNEISEKSEIFDDQFSVERPDGSNFTLKIRSTKLEDSAMYFCASISDKAYGYTFGSGTRLTVV.

This chain connects TRBV30 to TRBJ2-5; a possible D gene is TRBD2 (5 bases). From germline, CDR1 is GTSNPN and CDR2 SVGIG (reference sequence). V lost 2 bases and J 7 bases, leaving 20 bases between the germline ends. The CDR3 runs 15 residues. The DNA for the CDR3 is TGTGCCTGGAGTTCCTTTGGAGGCATGAAAGGGACCCAGTACTTC. Translated, it gives CAWSSFGGMKGTQYF.

The V gene is TRBV28, the J gene TRBJ2-5; 10 bases align to TRBD2. This CDR3 has 16 residues. Germline V gene data show CDR1 as MDHEN and CDR2 as SYDVKM. With 5 bases clipped from V and 5 bases from J, the junction kept 11 bases outside the gene matches. The chain's CDR3 is CASSRASGGAVETQYF. In DNA, the CDR3 is TGTGCCAGCAGTCGCGCGAGCGGGGGGGCCGTGGAGACCCAGTACTTC.

V is TRBV7-9 and J is TRBJ2-5; 7 bases line up with TRBD1. Germline lookup yields CDR1 SEHNR and CDR2 FQNEAQ (reference sequence). The CDR3 spans 14 residues. The V gene end was trimmed by 7 bases and the J gene end by 2 bases; junction bases not matched to a gene: 7. DNA of the CDR3: TGTGCCAGCACCCAGAGGGGGCGGCAAGAGACCCAGTACTTC. It codes for CASTQRGRQETQYF.

On this clone: The junction differs from germline at one of its ends, possibly a read error. J is TRBJ2-1 and V is TRBV7-2, with D possibly matching TRBD2 (6 bases). CDR3 length: 11 amino acids. The germline gives CDR1 SGHTA, CDR2 FQGNSA. The CDR3 loop is CASSSRDFGVF. The CDR3 DNA sequence: TGTGCCAGCAGCTCCCGGGACTTCGGAGTCTTC.

Relative to its sample, this clone is medium-sized. The chain uses TRBV6-5 and TRBJ2-1; D remains unclear. The CDR3 totals 12 residues. Trimming removed 0 bases from V and 10 bases from J, with 7 bases in between. Germline V gene data show CDR1 as MNHEY and CDR2 as SVGAGI. The CDR3 sequence is CASSYSTGEQFF. In DNA form, the CDR3 reads TGTGCCAGCAGTTACTCGACCGGGGAGCAGTTCTTC.

This clone appeared a single time. The chain couples TRBV7-5 to TRBJ2-1; the table's D call TRBD2 went unverified against the DNA. TRBV7-5 has pseudogene status. This CDR3 comprises 19 residues. For the CDR3, the DNA is TGTGTCAGAAGCTTCTCGAGTGGGCTAGCGGTACATCCAGACAATGAGCAGTTCTTC. Translated: CVRSFSSGLAVHPDNEQFF.

The V call is TRBV5-1, the J call TRBJ2-1; D is perhaps TRBD2 (5 bases). From germline, CDR1 is SGHRS and CDR2 YFSETQ. The CDR3 is made up of 17 amino acids. Trimming took 0 bases from V and 0 from J, leaving 13 bases between them. The CDR3 region is CASSLDLALSSYNEQFF. The CDR3 region has the DNA TGCGCCAGCAGCTTGGATTTAGCGCTTAGCTCCTACAATGAGCAGTTCTTC.

Details on this clone: The sample holds other DNA sequences that translate to the same CDR3. The chain employs TRBV5-6 and TRBJ1-2; 7 bases match TRBD1. This CDR3 region has 14 residues. After removal of 0 bases from V and 2 bases from J, the junction contained 1 base not matched to a gene. Germline loops: CDR1 SGHDT, CDR2 YYEEEE. CDR3 sequence: CASSLGQGNYGYTF. CDR3 coding DNA: TGTGCCAGCAGCTTGGGACAGGGAAACTATGGCTACACCTTC.

V gene TRBV28 combines with J gene TRBJ1-2, with 8 bases fitting TRBD1. The CDR3 spans 15 residues. Germline V gene data show CDR1 as MDHEN and CDR2 as SYDVKM. With 6 bases clipped from V and 0 bases from J, the junction kept 6 bases outside the gene matches. In DNA form, the CDR3 reads TGTGCCAGCAGCGCTACAGGGGGTACTAACTATGGCTACACCTTC. It codes for CASSATGGTNYGYTF.

This clone was counted between two and nine times. V usage is TRBV11-2 and J usage is TRBJ2-5, with D hard to call. Trimming took off 2 bases at V and 5 bases at J, with 18 bases between the two ends. The CDR3 spans 16 residues. CDR1 and CDR2 (germline): SGHAT, FQNNGV. Here the CDR3 reads CASSLNPPSLRETQYF. The CDR3 DNA reads as TGTGCCAGCAGCTTAAACCCGCCGAGCCTCAGGGAGACCCAGTACTTC.

This CDR3 reads CASSQDPGGHSGNTIYF. CDR3 coding DNA: TGCGCCAGCAGCCAAGATCCCGGCGGTCACTCTGGAAACACCATATATTTT. This sequence joins TRBV4-1 and TRBJ1-3; D is uncertain. V lost 0 bases and J lost 0, with 12 bases in between. The length of the CDR3 is 17 residues. Germline V lookup: CDR1 MGHRA, CDR2 YSYEKL.

This chain links TRBV5-5 with TRBJ1-3; D uncertain. The CDR3 totals 15 residues. V lost 0 bases and J lost 0, with 7 bases in between. The germline gives CDR1 SGHKS, CDR2 YYEKEE (reference sequence). In nucleotides, the CDR3 is TGTGCCAGCAGCTTGGAAGCCTTCTCTGGAAACACCATATATTTT. Its protein is CASSLEAFSGNTIYF. Full variable domain (rest looked up from reference TRBV5-5 and TRBJ1-3): DAGVTQSPTHLIKTRGQQVTLRCSPISGHKSVSWYQQVLGQGPQFIFQYYEKEERGRGNFPDRFSARQFPNYSSELNVNALLLGDSALYLCASSLEAFSGNTIYFGEGSWLTVV.